This TCR beta chain was sequenced for a study of cytotoxic CD8 clonotypes in ibrutinib-treated CLL. Across the study: Researchers reported about 10 relapsed/refractory and over 14 treatment-naive patients, 17 of them IGHV unmutated.

The CDR3 runs 16 residues. Losses at the gene ends were 1 base for V and 11 bases for J; bases not matched to a gene: 9. Germline-derived CDR1 and CDR2 are LNHDA and SQIVND (reference sequence). Target depth was 1 in 200,000 to 1 in 1 million T cells, about 10x per clonotype. Produced via immunoSEQ multiplex PCR; TCRdb's table is partial and in-frame only. The data hold approximately 320,000 clones, with over 55% observed a single time. Turning to this clone: Antigen specificity is unknown.

With cryopreserved PBMCs as the source, roughly 1.8 micrograms of genomic DNA went to TCR beta libraries. Study results and limitations: While tracking circulating CD8+ T-cell counts, baseline clonality exceeded that of age-matched healthy donors.

The rearrangement uses TRBV19 and TRBJ2-1, with TRBD2 identical over 12 bases. Material: PBMCs, obtained after 36 months of ibrutinib treatment. The source of this sequence is a human donor with chronic lymphocytic leukemia. CDR3 in amino acids: CASSIGETSGGTQQFF. The CDR3 DNA follows: TGTGCCAGTAGTATAGGCGAGACTAGCGGGGGCACCCAGCAGTTCTTC.